The next 30 T cell receptor beta chains were all read from a single sample in a study of regulatory T cells in long-lasting Graves disease. Time point noted: persistent/refractory GD, antithyroid drugs over 5 years with positive TRAb. The authors made the TCR library using RNA they extracted from PBMCs. Library construction for TCR beta used iRepertoire HTBI primers and Arm-PCR of CDR3 regions. From the multiplex PCR reads, TCRdb called clonotypes with MiXCR, one entry per CDR3 protein. The sample lists 310,000 or so distinct CDR3 sequences, around 21% seen once, with roughly three fifths in the top ten. Sequencing was performed on peripheral blood mononuclear cells (PBMCs), taken when the disease was refractory, from a patient treated with antithyroid drugs. The receptors were sampled from a female donor with Graves disease.

The chain joins TRBV4-1 to TRBJ1-6; D is unclear. The CDR3 sequence is 13 residues long. Germline V gene sequence: CDR1 MGHRA, CDR2 YSYEKL. Trimming pared 4 bases from V and 10 bases from J, leaving 11 bases between. The CDR3 sequence: CASSPMGNSPLHF. Here the CDR3 DNA reads TGCGCCAGCAGCCCGATGGGGAACTCACCCCTCCACTTT.

J is TRBJ2-7 and V is TRBV6-1; 9 bases line up with TRBD2. Per germline, CDR1 MNHNS and CDR2 SASEGT. The CDR3 runs 16 residues. With 0 bases clipped from V and 4 bases from J, the junction kept 7 bases outside the gene matches. This CDR3 is CASSEAISSGSYEQYF. CDR3 bases: TGTGCCAGCAGTGAAGCGATTAGTAGCGGGAGTTACGAGCAGTACTTC.

V gene TRBV15 combines with J gene TRBJ1-2; 10 bases line up with TRBD1. V was pared by 1 base and J by 8 bases, with 4 bases of the junction left unmatched. Germline CDR1 and CDR2: LNHNV and YYDKDF (reference sequence). The CDR3 is 14 amino acids. The CDR3 sequence: CATSRGQGARGYTF. The DNA for the CDR3 is TGTGCCACCAGCAGAGGACAGGGGGCAAGGGGCTACACCTTC. The full variable domain, rest sourced from reference TRBV15 and TRBJ1-2, is DAMVIQNPRYQVTQFGKPVTLSCSQTLNHNVMYWYQQKSSQAPKLLFHYYDKDFNNEADTPDNFQSRRPNTSFCFLDIRSPGLGDTAMYLCATSRGQGARGYTFGSGTRLTVV.

Ten or more counts support this clonotype. The rearrangement links TRBV2 to TRBJ1-4; tentative D call: TRBD1 (5 bases). CDR1 is SNHLY and CDR2 is FYNNEI in the germline V gene. This CDR3 is built from 15 residues. V lost 4 bases to trimming and J lost 8 bases, with 17 bases between them. The CDR3 sequence: CASSANPGTAEKLFF. The DNA of the CDR3 is TGTGCCAGCAGTGCCAATCCCGGGACCGCAGAAAAACTGTTTTTT.

This clonotype was detected only a few times. A clone one base away is much larger, so this may be a read error. CDR3 sequence reads: CASSPGLAVSYEQHF. The CDR3 coding sequence is TGTGCCAGCAGTCCCGGACTAGCGGTCTCCTACGAGCAGCACTTC. This sequence joins TRBV6-1 and TRBJ2-7, with TRBD2 identical over 10 bases. The CDR3 sequence is 15 residues long. Looked up from germline, CDR1 is MNHNS and CDR2 is SASEGT.

This clonotype was counted between two and nine times. This chain connects TRBV20-1 to TRBJ2-7, with TRBD2 as a possible D gene (5 bases). The CDR3 covers 13 residues. The V end lost 3 bases, the J end lost 6 bases, and 15 bases lay between the germline ends. The germline V gene encodes CDR1 DFQATT and CDR2 SNEGSKA (reference sequence). The CDR3 sequence is CSASWETSAEQYF. The CDR3 region has the DNA TGCAGTGCTAGTTGGGAGACGTCCGCCGAGCAGTACTTC.

This clonotype was recorded at least ten times. The chain couples TRBV7-8 to TRBJ1-5; D possibly corresponds to TRBD1 (6 bases). This CDR3 has 18 amino acids. Germline V gene lookup returns CDR1 SGHVS and CDR2 FQNEAQ. V was shortened by 3 bases and J by 1 base, with 19 bases between the two germline ends. CDR3 nucleotide sequence: TGTGCCAGCAGCTTGGGCCTCCTGGGGGGGGCGAGCAATCAGCCCCAGCATTTT. Encoded protein: CASSLGLLGGASNQPQHF. Based on the CDR3 plus reference TRBV7-8 and TRBJ1-5, the full variable domain is GAGVSQSPRYKVAKRGQDVALRCDPISGHVSLFWYQQALGQGPEFLTYFQNEAQLDKSGLPSDRFFAERPEGSVSTLKIQRTQQEDSAVYLCASSLGLLGGASNQPQHFGDGTRLSIL.

For this clonotype: A read error may be the cause here, since a much bigger clone is one base away. The chain couples TRBV6-2 or TRBV6-3 to TRBJ1-2; a possible D gene is TRBD1 (6 bases). This CDR3 contains 13 residues. Germline values: CDR1 MNHEY, CDR2 SVGEGT. V was clipped by 10 bases and J by 4 bases, with 16 bases between them. CDR3 coding DNA: TGTGCCACCACCCCACAGGGAGGCTATGGCTACACCTTC. It codes for CATTPQGGYGYTF.

This clonotype was recorded a few times. This chain uses TRBV20-1 with TRBJ1-4; D is unclear. CDR3 length equals 12 residues. The ends were cut back, 3 bases at V and 4 bases at J, with 6 bases in the middle. Germline CDR1 reads DFQATT; CDR2 reads SNEGSKA (reference sequence). CDR3 sequence reads: CSARVFNEKLFF. The CDR3 region has the DNA TGCAGTGCTAGGGTCTTTAATGAAAAACTGTTTTTT.

This clonotype has more than one count but fewer than ten. The chain recombines TRBV6-1 with TRBJ1-1; a possible D gene is TRBD1 (6 bases). This CDR3 comprises 17 residues. V lost 5 bases and J 0 bases, leaving 19 bases between the germline ends. The V gene's germline CDR1 is MNHNS and CDR2 SASEGT. The CDR3 DNA follows: TGTGCCAGCAGTTACGGGGGGCAGGTCGGAATGAACACTGAAGCTTTCTTT. Protein: CASSYGGQVGMNTEAFF.

With regard to this clonotype: Sequence at one end of the junction differs from germline and may be a read error. The chain carries TRBV20-1 and TRBJ2-7; TRBD1 is a possible D gene (6 bases). The CDR3 is made up of 15 amino acids. CDR1 and CDR2 from the germline V gene are DFQATT and SNEGSKA (reference sequence). This CDR3 reads CSAQDIRDTFYEQHF. CDR3 nucleotides: TGCAGTGCTCAAGACATCCGGGACACCTTTTACGAGCAGCACTTC.

Turning to this clonotype: A much larger clone differs by one base, so this may be a read error. The chain combines TRBV10-3 with TRBJ2-7; D is ambiguous. Trimming cost V 6 bases and J 1 base, with 22 bases left between them. The CDR3 totals 17 residues. CDR1 is ENHRY, CDR2 SYGVKD, per germline. This CDR3 is CAISNNPAIPLSYEQYF. For the CDR3, the DNA is TGTGCCATCAGCAATAACCCGGCTATTCCGCTTTCCTACGAGCAGTACTTC.

V is TRBV7-8 and J is TRBJ2-1, with D possibly matching TRBD2 (6 bases). Per the germline V gene, CDR1 is SGHVS and CDR2 is FQNEAQ. Deletions cut 5 bases from V and 6 bases from J, with 20 bases between. This CDR3 has 16 amino acids. The CDR3 spells CASSPPPRLDINEQFF. The CDR3 coding sequence is TGTGCCAGCAGCCCGCCCCCACGACTAGATATCAATGAGCAGTTCTTC.

The V call is TRBV10-3, the J call TRBJ2-7; TRBD1 matches 7 bases. The CDR3 loop spans 16 amino acids. J was trimmed by 2 bases and V by 6 bases; bases with no gene match: 13. CDR1 is ENHRY and CDR2 is SYGVKD in the germline V gene. The CDR3 is CAISTHRQGTTYEQYF. In DNA, the CDR3 is TGTGCCATCAGCACCCATAGACAGGGTACGACCTACGAGCAGTACTTC.

The chain recombines TRBV28 with TRBJ2-1; the match to TRBD1 covers 9 bases. J lost 9 bases, V lost 6 bases, and 15 bases had no gene match. CDR3 length: 16 residues. Germline CDR1 is MDHEN and CDR2 is SYDVKM. The CDR3 is CASSPPGQGFVSEQFF. The CDR3, as DNA: TGTGCCAGCAGCCCCCCGGGACAGGGTTTTGTGTCTGAGCAGTTCTTC.

In its sample, this clonotype was seen once. V usage is TRBV29-1 and J usage is TRBJ2-2; D not resolved. The germline V gene encodes CDR1 SQVTM and CDR2 ANQGSEA. This CDR3 has 14 amino acids. The V and J ends lost 5 bases and 2 bases respectively, with 12 bases between them. CDR3: CSVQSRTNTGELFF. DNA of the CDR3: TGCAGCGTTCAGTCCAGGACCAACACCGGGGAGCTGTTTTTT.

This clonotype was observed at least ten times. V and J are TRBV28 and TRBJ1-2; no firm D call. Germline values: CDR1 MDHEN, CDR2 SYDVKM. Deletions cut 1 base from V and 2 bases from J, with 5 bases between. The CDR3 contains 13 residues. The CDR3 loop reads CASSLLTNYGYTF. CDR3 nucleotides: TGTGCCAGCAGTTTATTAACAAACTATGGCTACACCTTC.

This clonotype was found many times. The chain is built from TRBV7-8 and TRBJ1-2; unclear D gene. Germline assignment: CDR1 SGHVS and CDR2 FQNEAQ. This CDR3 region has 15 residues. Trimming stripped 1 base from V and 2 bases from J, with 11 bases between. In nucleotides, the CDR3 is TGTGCCAGCAGCTTAGGGGCCTTATTGAACTATGGCTACACCTTC. Translated: CASSLGALLNYGYTF. Full variable domain (missing parts from reference TRBV7-8 and TRBJ1-2): GAGVSQSPRYKVAKRGQDVALRCDPISGHVSLFWYQQALGQGPEFLTYFQNEAQLDKSGLPSDRFFAERPEGSVSTLKIQRTQQEDSAVYLCASSLGALLNYGYTFGSGTRLTVV.

The chain has TRBV19 and TRBJ1-2; D is perhaps TRBD1 (5 bases). The CDR3 is 12 amino acids. V gave up 7 bases and J gave up 4 bases, with 10 bases separating them. Germline V gene data show CDR1 as LNHDA and CDR2 as SQIVND (reference sequence). CDR3 bases: TGTGCCAGTACAGGGTCGGGCTATGGCTACACCTTC. Protein: CASTGSGYGYTF.

This clonotype was seen many times. This chain links TRBV12-3 or TRBV12-4 with TRBJ1-2, with D maybe TRBD1 (5 bases). The CDR3 runs 14 residues. Trimming removed 7 bases from V and 4 bases from J, with 16 bases in between. CDR3 DNA: TGTGCCAGCACCCCACCAGACAGCCCCTATGGCTACACCTTC. Translated: CASTPPDSPYGYTF.

This clonotype has a count of ten or more. The V call is TRBV28, the J call TRBJ1-1, with TRBD1 identical over 12 bases. V lost 6 bases and J lost 4; bases outside the gene matches: 12. The CDR3 spans 17 residues. Germline CDR1 MDHEN, CDR2 SYDVKM. The CDR3 DNA reads as TGTGCCAGCAGCCCGGGACAGGGGGCGGAATGGGTCACTGAAGCTTTCTTT. Translation: CASSPGQGAEWVTEAFF.

As regards this clonotype: It may be a read error: a sequence one base away is much more abundant. This chain connects TRBV6-5 to TRBJ2-7; 8 bases agree with TRBD1. Germline V gives CDR1 MNHEY, CDR2 SVGAGI. CDR3 length equals 15 residues. Losses at the gene ends were 0 bases for V and 6 bases for J; bases not matched to a gene: 7. This CDR3 is CASSYSRQGTFEQYF. CDR3 nucleotide sequence: TGTGCCAGCAGTTACTCTCGACAGGGGACCTTCGAGCAGTACTTC.

This clonotype was found many times. V is TRBV28 and J is TRBJ2-1; the match to TRBD2 covers 13 bases. The CDR3 consists of 16 residues. Germline V gene sequence: CDR1 MDHEN, CDR2 SYDVKM. V shed 5 bases and J 3 bases; nucleotides not matched to a gene: 4. As DNA, the CDR3 is TGTGCCAGCAGTCCTGGACTAGCGGGGGACTACAATGAGCAGTTCTTC. Translating gives CASSPGLAGDYNEQFF.

The chain couples TRBV5-1 to TRBJ2-7; 7 bases are shared with TRBD1. Germline V gene sequence: CDR1 SGHRS, CDR2 YFSETQ. The ends lost 4 bases at V and 1 base at J; junction bases unmatched: 11. CDR3 size: 16 residues. The CDR3 DNA reads as TGCGCCAGCAGCCCGTCCCTACAGGGGAGATCCTACGAGCAGTACTTC. Amino acid sequence: CASSPSLQGRSYEQYF.

A single count supports this clonotype. This chain joins TRBV15 and TRBJ1-5; D call uncertain. Germline V lookup: CDR1 LNHNV, CDR2 YYDKDF (reference sequence). This CDR3 is 14 amino acids long. Trimming cost V 0 bases and J 2 bases, with 5 bases left between them. The CDR3 loop reads CATSRDLGNQPQHF. For the CDR3, the DNA is TGTGCCACCAGCAGAGATTTGGGCAATCAGCCCCAGCATTTT.

In its sample, this clonotype was seen many times. The chain recombines TRBV6-1 with TRBJ1-5; 11 positions match TRBD1. In germline, CDR1 is MNHNS, CDR2 SASEGT. V trimming: 8 bases; J trimming: 6 bases; junction bases outside the gene matches: 3. The CDR3 covers 13 residues. The CDR3 here is CASGTGGRQPQHF. CDR3 coding DNA: TGTGCCAGCGGGACAGGGGGTCGTCAGCCCCAGCATTTT.

This clonotype came up a few times. The V and J genes are TRBV20-1 and TRBJ2-3; 12 positions match TRBD2. The junction had 9 bases not matched to a gene; V was cut back by 3 bases and J by 2 bases. CDR1 is DFQATT and CDR2 is SNEGSKA in the germline V gene (reference sequence). The CDR3 totals 17 residues. CDR3 sequence reads: CSARRASGRGITDTQYF. CDR3 sequence (DNA): TGCAGTGCTAGGAGGGCTAGCGGGAGGGGAATCACAGATACGCAGTATTTT.

This chain links TRBV11-2 with TRBJ2-3; D unclear. The CDR3 extends over 12 amino acids. V lost 4 bases, J lost 7 bases, and 9 bases lay in between. Per the germline V gene, CDR1 is SGHAT and CDR2 is FQNNGV. The CDR3 reads CASSSTLNTQYF. The CDR3 nucleotides are TGTGCCAGCAGCTCCACACTCAATACGCAGTATTTT.

This clonotype appeared many times. The chain has TRBV7-9 and TRBJ2-7; possible D gene TRBD1, 6 bases. V lost 5 bases to trimming and J lost 4 bases, with 18 bases between them. Germline assignment: CDR1 SEHNR and CDR2 FQNEAQ (reference sequence). The CDR3 is made up of 15 amino acids. The CDR3 loop reads CASSAQAGAGYEQYF. The CDR3 nucleotides read TGTGCCAGCAGCGCCCAGGCAGGGGCAGGGTACGAGCAGTACTTC.

This clonotype was detected ten times or more. The V and J genes are TRBV12-3 or TRBV12-4 and TRBJ1-4; no definite D call. Deletions cut 4 bases from V and 8 bases from J, with 29 bases between. The CDR3 consists of 19 residues. The CDR3 protein is CASSSLTRRSTGGGEKLFF. Here the CDR3 DNA reads TGTGCCAGCAGTTCATTGACTCGAAGATCCACCGGCGGTGGGGAAAAACTGTTTTTT.